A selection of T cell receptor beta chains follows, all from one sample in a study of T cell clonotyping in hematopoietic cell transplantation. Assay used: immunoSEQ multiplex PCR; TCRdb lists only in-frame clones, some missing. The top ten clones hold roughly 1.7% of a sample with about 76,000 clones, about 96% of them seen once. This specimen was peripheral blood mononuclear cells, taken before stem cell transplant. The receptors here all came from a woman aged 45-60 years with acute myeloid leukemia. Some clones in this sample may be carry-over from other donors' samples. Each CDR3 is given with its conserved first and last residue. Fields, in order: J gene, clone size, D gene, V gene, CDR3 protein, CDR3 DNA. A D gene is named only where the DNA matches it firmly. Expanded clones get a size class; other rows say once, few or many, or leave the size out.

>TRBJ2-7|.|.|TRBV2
CASSEVPYEQYF
TGTGCCAGCAGTGAAGTTCCCTACGAGCAGTACTTC
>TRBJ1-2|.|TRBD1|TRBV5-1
CASSLGQTYGYTF
TGCGCCAGCAGCCTGGGACAGACCTATGGCTACACCTTC
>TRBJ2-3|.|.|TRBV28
CASRSTRTVRTDTQYF
TGTGCCAGCAGATCAACAAGGACAGTCCGCACAGATACGCAGTATTTT
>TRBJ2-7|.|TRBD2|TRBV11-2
CASSTQRGVREQYF
TGTGCCAGCAGCACCCAGCGGGGGGTTAGGGAGCAGTACTTC
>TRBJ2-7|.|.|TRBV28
CAMGVSGEQYF
TGTGCCATGGGGGTTAGCGGCGAGCAGTACTTC
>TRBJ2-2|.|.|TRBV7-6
CASSLVQNTGELFF
TGTGCCAGCAGCTTAGTTCAGAACACCGGGGAGCTGTTTTTT
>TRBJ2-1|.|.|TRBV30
CAWRIGGPSVF
TGTGCCTGGAGGATAGGGGGACCTTCGGTCTTC
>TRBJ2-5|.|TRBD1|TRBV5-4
CASSLTGDETQYF
TGTGCCAGCAGCTTGACAGGGGACGAGACCCAGTACTTC
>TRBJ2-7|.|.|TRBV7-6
CASSAQGAYEQYF
TGTGCCAGCAGCGCACAGGGCGCCTACGAGCAGTACTTC
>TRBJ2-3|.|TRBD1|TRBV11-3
CASSSGQASDTQYF
TGTGCCAGCAGCTCCGGACAGGCATCAGATACGCAGTATTTT
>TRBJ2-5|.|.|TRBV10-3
CAISQPGLLQETQYF
TGTGCCATCAGCCAACCGGGACTCCTCCAAGAGACCCAGTACTTC
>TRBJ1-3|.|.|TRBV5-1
CASSLSQGRSGNTIYF
TGCGCCAGCAGCTTGTCTCAGGGGCGTTCTGGAAACACCATATATTTT
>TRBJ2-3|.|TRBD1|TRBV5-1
CASSIDRGRDTQYF
TGCGCCAGCAGCATAGACAGGGGGAGGGATACGCAGTATTTT
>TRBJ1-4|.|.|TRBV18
CASSPRRSGTNEKLFF
TGTGCCAGCTCACCACGACGATCTGGGACTAATGAAAAACTGTTTTTT
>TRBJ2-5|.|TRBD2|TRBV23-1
CATWGSAGGLPKTQYF
TGCGCCACCTGGGGGAGTGCGGGAGGACTTCCGAAGACCCAGTACTTC
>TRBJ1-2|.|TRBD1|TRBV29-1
CSVEDPGRGYYGYTF
TGCAGCGTTGAAGATCCCGGCAGGGGGTACTATGGCTACACCTTC
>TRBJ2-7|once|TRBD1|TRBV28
CASTLGGRYEQYF
TGTGCCAGCACACTAGGGGGCCGGTACGAGCAGTACTTC
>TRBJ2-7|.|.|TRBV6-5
CASSYGTTHYEQYF
TGTGCCAGCAGTTACGGGACGACACACTACGAGCAGTACTTC